This T cell receptor (beta chain) was identified in a study of cytomegalovirus exposure and HLA in healthy donors. Whole-study results and caveats: The HLA-A and HLA-B alleles of most subjects were reportedly predicted accurately from TCR beta sequences. In vitro checks showed that a few CMV-associated chains really do target CMV antigens. Investigators reported some 150 TCR beta chains as tied to cytomegalovirus.

Vbeta (60) and Jbeta (13) primers were used in the PCR. Only in-frame clones appear in the TCRdb table, and some are missing; sequencing was by immunoSEQ multiplex PCR. The profile shows around 140,000 clones, 80% of them singletons. At least ten counts were recorded for this clone. The antigen remains unidentified. This clonotype was sampled from a man in his forties or fifties in good health and CMV-seronegative. The sample comprised PBMCs.

The CDR3 nucleotides are TGTGCCAGTAGTCCGACAGCGAACGCAGATTACGAGCAGTACTTC. Amino acid sequence: CASSPTANADYEQYF. The chain carries TRBV19 and TRBJ2-7; D may be TRBD1 (5 bases). The V gene lost 5 bases and the J gene lost 4 bases, with 18 bases spanning the gap. CDR1 LNHDA and CDR2 SQIVND come from the germline V gene (reference sequence). There are 15 residues in the CDR3.